Following are 31 T cell receptor beta chains from one sample sequenced in a study of cytomegalovirus exposure and HLA in healthy donors. Both 60 Vbeta primers and 13 Jbeta primers went into the PCR. Profiled with immunoSEQ multiplex PCR; TCRdb holds only in-frame clones, not every one. The table has 150,000 to 250,000 clones, roughly 79% seen once; the top ten hold 1.9%. The sequencing sample was made of PBMCs. The receptors derive from a man aged 25 to 40 in good health and CMV-seronegative.

The chain recombines TRBV11-2 with TRBJ2-7; D is ambiguous. Trimming shortened V by 0 bases and J by 6 bases, and 9 bases separated the two germline ends. The CDR3 has 13 residues. Germline-derived CDR1 and CDR2 are SGHAT and FQNNGV. The CDR3 sequence is CASSLDVFFEQYF. In DNA form, the CDR3 reads TGTGCCAGCAGCTTAGATGTCTTTTTCGAGCAGTACTTC.

The chain recombines TRBV28 with TRBJ2-5; a weak D match, TRBD1 (7 bases). This CDR3 spans 17 amino acids. The V end was cut by 6 bases, the J end by 4 bases, with 24 bases between. Germline CDR1 MDHEN, CDR2 SYDVKM. This CDR3 reads CASSEEGKQGFGETQYF. The CDR3 coding sequence is TGTGCCAGCAGCGAGGAGGGAAAACAGGGGTTTGGAGAGACCCAGTACTTC.

CDR3 coding DNA: TGTGCCAGTAGTATCGTATCCGGCTACACCTTC. It encodes CASSIVSGYTF. The chain combines TRBV19 with TRBJ1-2; no reliable D call. V lost 3 bases and J 8 bases, leaving 7 bases between the germline ends. Per germline, CDR1 LNHDA and CDR2 SQIVND (reference sequence). The CDR3 runs to 11 residues.

V is TRBV19 and J is TRBJ2-7; tentatively, D is TRBD2 (7 bases). The germline V gene encodes CDR1 LNHDA and CDR2 SQIVND (reference sequence). Trimming took off 6 bases at V and 3 bases at J, with 18 bases between the two ends. CDR3 size: 15 residues. CDR3 amino acids: CASSLNREGGYEQYF. The DNA for the CDR3 is TGTGCCAGTAGCCTAAACAGGGAGGGCGGCTACGAGCAGTACTTC.

This clone was found once. The CDR3 spells CASSQDWAGGVNEQFF. DNA of the CDR3: TGCGCCAGCAGCCAAGATTGGGCAGGGGGTGTCAATGAGCAGTTCTTC. V gene TRBV4-1 combines with J gene TRBJ2-1, with 7 bases aligning to TRBD1. The CDR3 sequence is 16 residues long. Germline trimming cut 0 bases from V and 6 bases from J; bases unmatched to any gene: 8. CDR1 MGHRA and CDR2 YSYEKL come from the germline V gene.

The gene calls are TRBV7-9 and TRBJ2-1, with 8 bases fitting TRBD1. Germline CDR1 and CDR2: SEHNR and FQNEAQ (reference sequence). This CDR3 has 16 residues. V was pared by 4 bases and J by 6 bases, with 11 bases of the junction left unmatched. The CDR3 loop is CASSSRTGKALNEQFF. CDR3 bases: TGTGCCAGCAGCTCGCGGACAGGGAAGGCCCTCAATGAGCAGTTCTTC.

This clone was seen just once. This chain joins TRBV18 and TRBJ2-5; 13 nucleotides agree with TRBD2. J gave up 2 bases and V 1 base, and 13 bases lay outside the gene matches. This CDR3 has 20 amino acids. Germline V gives CDR1 KGHSH, CDR2 LQKENI. Written as DNA, the CDR3 is TGTGCCAGCTCACCACAGATCCGGACTAGCGGGGGAGACAAACAAGAGACCCAGTACTTC. Its translation is CASSPQIRTSGGDKQETQYF. The whole variable domain, remainder taken from reference TRBV18 and TRBJ2-5, is NAGVMQNPRHLVRRRGQEARLRCSPMKGHSHVYWYRQLPEEGLKFMVYLQKENIIDESGMPKERFSAEFPKEGPSILRIQQVVRGDSAAYFCASSPQIRTSGGDKQETQYFGPGTRLLVL.

This chain connects TRBV9 to TRBJ2-3; 9 positions match TRBD2. The CDR3 covers 18 residues. Germline CDR1 is SGDLS and CDR2 is YYNGEE. V lost 4 bases, J lost 1 base, and 13 bases stayed unmatched. CDR3 in DNA: TGTGCCAGCAGCTCGACCCTTAGCGGGAGAGGAGGCACAGATACGCAGTATTTT. Translated, it gives CASSSTLSGRGGTDTQYF.

The rearrangement uses TRBV28 and TRBJ1-5, with unresolved D. The CDR3 is 14 residues long. The V end lost 2 bases, the J end lost 4 bases, and 9 bases lay between the germline ends. Germline V gene lookup returns CDR1 MDHEN and CDR2 SYDVKM. CDR3 DNA: TGTGCCAGCAGTTTAAGAGGTGGTAATCAGCCCCAGCATTTT. Residues: CASSLRGGNQPQHF.

This sequence joins TRBV9 and TRBJ1-1; D is uncertain. Germline loops: CDR1 SGDLS, CDR2 YYNGEE. Trimming shortened V by 3 bases and J by 1 base, and 10 bases separated the two germline ends. The CDR3 extends over 14 amino acids. CDR3 sequence (DNA): TGTGCCAGCAGCGCTGAACAGACGAACACTGAAGCTTTCTTT. Encoded protein: CASSAEQTNTEAFF.

J is TRBJ2-5 and V is TRBV15, with TRBD2 identical over 8 bases. CDR1 and CDR2 from the germline V gene are LNHNV and YYDKDF (reference sequence). CDR3 size: 17 residues. Trimming took 0 bases from V and 0 from J; bases not matched to a gene: 6. The CDR3 loop is CATSREGGRTYQETQYF. CDR3 sequence (DNA): TGTGCCACCAGCAGAGAGGGCGGGAGGACGTACCAAGAGACCCAGTACTTC.

The rearrangement joins TRBV28 to TRBJ1-2, with 7 nucleotides matching TRBD1. The trim removed 5 bases at V and 0 bases at J, leaving 9 bases unmatched. The CDR3 covers 16 residues. Germline-derived CDR1 and CDR2 are MDHEN and SYDVKM. CDR3: CASSPHRTGANYGYTF. CDR3 coding DNA: TGTGCCAGCAGTCCCCATCGGACAGGCGCTAACTATGGCTACACCTTC.

The chain couples TRBV5-1 to TRBJ2-3, with D possibly being TRBD1 (6 bases). This CDR3 is built from 16 residues. With 4 bases removed from V and 2 bases from J, the gap between germline ends came to 17 bases. The germline gives CDR1 SGHRS, CDR2 YFSETQ. CDR3 coding DNA: TGCGCCAGCAGCCAGACTTACCGACAGGACACAGATACGCAGTATTTT. Its protein product is CASSQTYRQDTDTQYF.

The V gene is TRBV19, the J gene TRBJ1-2; TRBD1 might be the D (6 bases). Germline V CDR1 and CDR2: LNHDA, SQIVND (reference sequence). V dropped 5 bases and J dropped 2 bases, with 15 bases sitting between them. The CDR3 has 15 amino acids. CDR3 nucleotides: TGTGCCAGTAGTTGGGGGCAGGGGACGAACTATGGCTACACCTTC. This translates into CASSWGQGTNYGYTF.

A few counts support this clone. The V call is TRBV29-1, the J call TRBJ2-7, with a tentative D call TRBD1 (6 bases). Trimming shortened V by 7 bases and J by 0 bases, and 16 bases separated the two germline ends. This CDR3 contains 14 residues. CDR1 and CDR2 (germline): SQVTM, ANQGSEA. CDR3 bases: TGCAGCGCCCGCGACAGGCTCACCTCCTACGAGCAGTACTTC. Translated: CSARDRLTSYEQYF.

Here the CDR3 reads CASSVRQGISEAFF. For the CDR3, the DNA is TGTGCCAGCAGCGTCAGACAGGGGATCTCTGAAGCTTTCTTT. The chain links TRBV9 to TRBJ1-1; 8 bases map to TRBD1. This CDR3 is 14 amino acids long. The J segment lost 6 bases and the V segment lost 2 bases, leaving 6 bases of the junction unmatched. Germline CDR1 is SGDLS and CDR2 is YYNGEE. The full variable domain, its missing parts supplied by reference TRBV9 and TRBJ1-1, is DSGVTQTPKHLITATGQRVTLRCSPRSGDLSVYWYQQSLDQGLQFLIQYYNGEERAKGNILERFSAQQFPDLHSELNLSSLELGDSALYFCASSVRQGISEAFFGQGTRLTVV.

The chain employs TRBV6-6 and TRBJ2-3, with 10 bases aligning to TRBD2. J was trimmed by 2 bases and V by 6 bases; bases with no gene match: 8. This CDR3 region has 16 residues. CDR1 is MNHNY, CDR2 SVGAGI, per germline (reference sequence). The CDR3 loop is CASRGPAGGDTDTQYF. The CDR3 nucleotides are TGTGCCAGCAGGGGCCCAGCGGGAGGGGACACAGATACGCAGTATTTT.

The genes are TRBV6-4 and TRBJ2-1; 8 bases agree with TRBD1. V trimming: 4 bases; J trimming: 8 bases; junction bases outside the gene matches: 4. The CDR3 has 13 residues. Germline V gives CDR1 MRHNA, CDR2 SNTAGT. DNA for the CDR3: TGTGCCAGCAGTGTAGCAGGGGGCCATGAGCAGTTCTTC. Residues: CASSVAGGHEQFF.

The chain carries TRBV14 and TRBJ2-7; tentatively, D is TRBD1 (6 bases). Trimming removed 0 bases at V and 6 bases at J, with 12 bases between. CDR1 and CDR2 (germline): SGHDN, FVKESK. This CDR3 contains 14 residues. The CDR3 protein is CASSQEQGIGEQYF. CDR3 DNA sequence: TGTGCCAGCAGCCAAGAACAGGGAATTGGCGAGCAGTACTTC.

DNA of the CDR3: TGTGCCAGCAGTGAATTAAGGGGGGGGGCGTCAATCTATGGCTACACCTTC. It specifies CASSELRGGASIYGYTF. The V and J genes are TRBV6-1 and TRBJ1-2; tentative D call: TRBD1 (6 bases). Germline V lookup: CDR1 MNHNS, CDR2 SASEGT. Trimming took 2 bases from V and 4 from J, leaving 20 bases between them. The CDR3 sequence is 17 residues long.

This clone showed up just a few times. The chain combines TRBV6-5 with TRBJ2-7; D remains unclear. The CDR3 sequence is 12 residues long. Germline V gene sequence: CDR1 MNHEY, CDR2 SVGAGI. The V and J ends lost 6 bases and 4 bases respectively, with 10 bases between them. The CDR3 loop reads CASSLRGYEQYF. Written as DNA, the CDR3 is TGTGCCAGCAGCCTACGTGGTTACGAGCAGTACTTC.

The chain recombines TRBV19 with TRBJ1-1; 7 bases fit TRBD1. J lost 0 bases, V lost 5 bases, and 3 bases had no gene match. This CDR3 is 14 amino acids long. CDR1 and CDR2 from the germline V gene are LNHDA and SQIVND (reference sequence). The CDR3 DNA reads TGTGCCAGTAGTGTGGGACAGATGAACACTGAAGCTTTCTTT. Translation: CASSVGQMNTEAFF. Looking up the rest from reference TRBV19 and TRBJ1-1 gives the full variable domain: DGGITQSPKYLFRKEGQNVTLSCEQNLNHDAMYWYRQDPGQGLRLIYYSQIVNDFQKGDIAEGYSVSREKKESFPLTVTSAQKNPTAFYLCASSVGQMNTEAFFGQGTRLTVV.

The CDR3 region has the DNA TGTGCCAGCAGCGTAGATCTCAGCGGGCAGAGCTCCTACAATGAGCAGTTCTTC. Translating it yields CASSVDLSGQSSYNEQFF. The chain has TRBV9 and TRBJ2-1; possible D gene TRBD2, 6 bases. The CDR3 covers 18 residues. Trimming pared 0 bases from V and 0 bases from J, leaving 16 bases between. Germline assignment: CDR1 SGDLS and CDR2 YYNGEE.

This clone has just one count. The chain uses TRBV30 and TRBJ1-2, with D tentatively TRBD1 (5 bases). V lost 4 bases to trimming and J lost 8 bases, with 8 bases between them. This CDR3 comprises 10 residues. CDR1 is GTSNPN, CDR2 SVGIG, per germline (reference sequence). This CDR3 is CAWNKGGYTF. The CDR3, as DNA: TGTGCCTGGAACAAGGGGGGCTACACCTTC.

This clone was seen more than once but under ten times. The rearrangement links TRBV6-4 to TRBJ1-1; TRBD1 might be the D (5 bases). Germline V gene data show CDR1 as MRHNA and CDR2 as SNTAGT. This CDR3 is built from 15 residues. Trimming shortened V by 4 bases and J by 4 bases, and 16 bases separated the two germline ends. The DNA for the CDR3 is TGTGCCAGCAGTGCCAGAGGAAGGGGAGGCACTGAAGCTTTCTTT. Protein: CASSARGRGGTEAFF.

CDR3: CASSQQGEQFF. As DNA, the CDR3 is TGTGCCAGCAGCCAGCAGGGTGAGCAGTTCTTC. V is TRBV7-3 and J is TRBJ2-1; possible D gene TRBD1, 5 bases. The CDR3 is 11 residues long. Trimming left V 5 bases short and J 9 bases short, with 8 bases between. The germline CDR1 and CDR2 sequences are SGHTA and FQGTGA. Together with reference TRBV7-3 and TRBJ2-1, the CDR3 gives the full variable domain: GAGVSQTPSNKVTEKGKYVELRCDPISGHTALYWYRQSLGQGPEFLIYFQGTGAADDSGLPNDRFFAVRPEGSVSTLKIQRTERGDSAVYLCASSQQGEQFFGPGTRLTVL.

This clone was seen more than once but under ten times. This chain connects TRBV23-1 to TRBJ2-7, with TRBD2 identical over 7 bases. TRBV23-1 is designated an ORF whose function remains uncertain. This CDR3 contains 15 residues. V lost 3 bases and J lost 9; bases outside the gene matches: 14. CDR3 protein: CASSHTGTTLRAQYF. The CDR3 DNA sequence: TGCGCCAGCAGTCACACCGGGACTACCTTACGAGCGCAGTACTTC.

The chain carries TRBV19 and TRBJ1-5; D is possibly TRBD1 (5 bases). The CDR3 covers 15 residues. The V end lost 7 bases, the J end lost 0 bases, and 13 bases lay between the germline ends. Germline V CDR1 and CDR2: LNHDA, SQIVND (reference sequence). DNA for the CDR3: TGTGCCAGTACCGCGGACAAGTATAGCAATCAGCCCCAGCATTTT. This codes for CASTADKYSNQPQHF.

The chain has TRBV2 and TRBJ1-1; TRBD1 matches 12 bases. The CDR3 is 12 amino acids. V lost 9 bases, J lost 12 bases, and 8 bases stayed unmatched. Germline V gene sequence: CDR1 SNHLY, CDR2 FYNNEI. The CDR3 DNA is TGTGCCAGTCCGGGACAGGGGGCTTGGACTTTCTTT. Residues: CASPGQGAWTFF.

The chain joins TRBV30 to TRBJ1-3; D not resolved. The CDR3 spans 13 residues. From germline, CDR1 is GTSNPN and CDR2 SVGIG (reference sequence). Trimming cost V 0 bases and J 0 bases, with 3 bases left between them. The CDR3 loop is CAWSVYSGNTIYF. Here the CDR3 DNA reads TGTGCCTGGAGTGTATACTCTGGAAACACCATATATTTT.

This clone was counted only a few times. This chain links TRBV11-2 with TRBJ2-2, with TRBD2 identical over 8 bases. Trimming cost V 3 bases and J 5 bases; bases outside gene matches: 2. This CDR3 has 14 amino acids. Germline lookup yields CDR1 SGHAT and CDR2 FQNNGV. The CDR3 loop is CASSFSGNTGELFF. The CDR3 coding sequence is TGTGCCAGCAGCTTTAGCGGGAATACCGGGGAGCTGTTTTTT.